The 4 T cell receptor beta chains presented below share a single source sample, sequenced in a study of CD8+ T cells in alopecia areata. Sequencing relied on a cDNA template that was reverse transcribed from extracted RNA. TCRdb's table, derived via immunoSEQ multiplex PCR, lists solely in-frame clones and lacks some. The sample consists of 6,500 to 9,000 clones, around 55% of them appearing once. Collection of lesional scalp punch biopsies and peripheral blood was performed in alopecia areata patients. Here the sequenced sample was skin, taken at week 0. The receptors derive from a human donor with alopecia areata.

The rearrangement joins TRBV4-1 to TRBJ2-7; 8 bases match TRBD2. The CDR3 has 15 amino acids. The germline gives CDR1 MGHRA, CDR2 YSYEKL. The V segment lost 0 bases and the J segment 3 bases; nucleotides outside the gene matches: 4. In DNA, the CDR3 is TGCGCCAGCAGCCAAGAGGGCACTAGCGGCTACGAGCAGTACTTC. It codes for CASSQEGTSGYEQYF.

The J gene is TRBJ1-2, the V gene TRBV5-4, with a tentative D call TRBD1 (6 bases). The V end lost 2 bases, the J end lost 0 bases, and 11 bases lay between the germline ends. Germline V gene lookup returns CDR1 SGHNT and CDR2 YYREEE (reference sequence). The CDR3 spans 15 residues. The CDR3 protein is CASSFPGQTNYGYTF. CDR3 coding DNA: TGTGCCAGCAGCTTTCCGGGACAAACTAACTATGGCTACACCTTC.

The rearrangement joins TRBV30 to TRBJ1-1; a possible D gene is TRBD1 (6 bases). V was trimmed by 0 bases and J by 2 bases, leaving 7 bases between them. This CDR3 comprises 13 residues. Germline assignment: CDR1 GTSNPN and CDR2 SVGIG (reference sequence). The CDR3 DNA sequence: TGTGCCTGGAGTGTACAGGGAAACACTGAAGCTTTCTTT. This codes for CAWSVQGNTEAFF.

The V and J genes are TRBV19 and TRBJ2-2; 9 nucleotides align to TRBD1. Germline V gene sequence: CDR1 LNHDA, CDR2 SQIVND (reference sequence). This CDR3 is built from 15 residues. With 7 bases clipped from V and 2 bases from J, the junction kept 5 bases outside the gene matches. The CDR3 sequence: CASIDRGRNTGELFF. CDR3 in DNA: TGTGCCAGTATTGACAGGGGGAGAAACACCGGGGAGCTGTTTTTT.